This TCR beta chain was captured in a study of shared clonotypes between healthy human individuals. Selected positively for CCR7 and CD45RO-negative, naive CD8 cells excluded terminally differentiated effector memory CD45RA+ cells. Only in-frame clones appear in the TCRdb table, and some are missing; sequencing was by immunoSEQ multiplex PCR. The sample shows millions of clones, over 85% of them seen only once. The study, taken as a whole, reports: Memory subsets had estimated richness that was generally smaller than that of naive subsets.

V lost 4 bases, J lost 2 bases, and 11 bases lay in between. Germline values: CDR1 MNHEY, CDR2 SVGAGI. The CDR3 is 14 amino acids. This clone was counted a single time. Antigen unknown. This chain connects TRBV6-5 to TRBJ1-2; no definite D call. This sequence originates from a man aged 18 to 30 in good health. The source material was naive CD8+ T cells sorted from blood. The CDR3 loop reads CASSWGGENYGYTF. The CDR3 DNA sequence: TGTGCCAGCAGTTGGGGTGGGGAAAACTATGGCTACACCTTC.